This TCR beta chain was recorded in a study of blood T cell repertoires in COVID-19. In the study overall: From the United States, Italy and Spain came samples of acute and convalescent COVID-19.

Germline loops: CDR1 DFQATT, CDR2 SNEGSKA (reference sequence). The CDR3 spans 13 residues. V lost 3 bases to trimming and J lost 8 bases; unmatched junction nucleotides: 7. Per the original data handling: Amplifying reference gene primers gave estimates of nucleated cell counts. The data were produced by immunoSEQ multiplex PCR, yet TCRdb's version contains in-frame clones alone and is incomplete. The DNA gave D and trimming, while V, J and clone size come from that table. This sample carries around 200,000 clones, approximately 90% of them seen once, and the ten largest clones take roughly 1.2%. Clinical histories supplied by participants themselves formed the basis of cohort assignment. Donors in Cohort 3 counted as recovered after two negative PCRs, clearance, or symptom resolution.

Sequenced: PBMCs or T cells enriched from blood (not recorded which). This TCR came from a man younger than 45 who had recovered from COVID-19. V and J are TRBV20-1 and TRBJ1-2, with 9 nucleotides matching TRBD1. The CDR3 loop reads CSASAQGAGGYTF. CDR3 DNA: TGCAGTGCTAGTGCACAGGGGGCAGGGGGCTACACCTTC.